The subject of this entry is one TCR beta chain. What it binds is not known. The repertoire was sequenced with immunoSEQ multiplex PCR; TCRdb's copy has only in-frame clones and lacks some. Among 84,000 or so clones listed, about 90% were seen once. This sample was taken from a study of PD-1 blockade in classical Hodgkin lymphoma. Across the whole study: Intravenous nivolumab at 3 mg/kg was given to patients every 2 weeks.

Study-level findings and limits: Repertoire differences lack defined causes, possibly disease activity or prior therapy. With CD4+ cells, TCR diversity rose significantly by C4D1, but not with CD8+ cells. Diminished baseline TCR diversity has been reported in newly diagnosed patients relative to healthy donors.

Each patient experienced a relapse that followed autologous stem cell transplantation, and brentuximab vedotin exposure varied. The length of the CDR3 is 13 residues. Germline trimming cut 3 bases from V and 13 bases from J; bases unmatched to any gene: 9. Germline V gene data show CDR1 as MDHEN and CDR2 as SYDVKM. The material sequenced was peripheral blood mononuclear cells (PBMCs), taken before the second cycle of nivolumab. V usage is TRBV28 and J usage is TRBJ2-1; 7 bases align to TRBD2. This receptor was taken from a human donor with classical Hodgkin lymphoma. The CDR3 sequence: CASSFGLGGNQFF. Here the CDR3 DNA reads TGTGCCAGCAGTTTTGGGTTGGGGGGGAATCAGTTCTTC. Together with reference TRBV28 and TRBJ2-1, the CDR3 gives the full variable domain: DVKVTQSSRYLVKRTGEKVFLECVQDMDHENMFWYRQDPGLGLRLIYFSYDVKMKEKGDIPEGYSVSREKKERFSLILESASTNQTSMYLCASSFGLGGNQFFGPGTRLTVL.